The entry below describes one T cell receptor (beta chain). No antigen is known for it. This sample was taken from a study of OX40 agonist ivuxolimab in advanced cancers. Study overall: With a range of roughly 20 to 90, age averaged about 58 years, and 70% to 85% were male.

The assay was immunoSEQ multiplex PCR, and TCRdb's table has in-frame clones only and misses some. The sample carries 70,000 to 80,000 clones, about 89% recorded once. Germline CDR1 and CDR2: SGHNT and YENEEA. The CDR3 is made up of 15 amino acids. The V gene end was trimmed by 5 bases and the J gene end by 5 bases; junction bases not matched to a gene: 7. Patients who had autoimmune disease history or got systemic immunosuppression were left out. The study, taken as a whole, reports: At 0.1 to 3.0 mg/kg, CD4+ and CD8+ blood T cells expanded clonally by week 6.

The gene calls are TRBV11-3 and TRBJ2-1; 9 bases are a match to TRBD1. The clonotype originates from an adult with an advanced solid tumor such as melanoma, head and neck, liver or kidney cancer. Sequencing was performed on CD4+ or CD8+ T cells sorted from blood, taken in a trial of the OX40 agonist ivuxolimab. The DNA of the CDR3 is TGTGCCAGCAGCCGGAGGACAGGGGTTCACAATGAGCAGTTCTTC. Translating gives CASSRRTGVHNEQFF.